The clone carrying this TCR beta chain has only a few counts. The sample comes from a study of blood T cell repertoires in COVID-19. Repertoires were generated with immunoSEQ multiplex PCR, while TCRdb's copy carries only in-frame clones and drops some. The table lists about 130,000 clones, approximately 89% of them singletons. V lost 3 bases to trimming and J lost 2 bases; unmatched junction nucleotides: 4. The CDR3 sequence is 15 residues long. Germline CDR1 MDHEN, CDR2 SYDVKM. J is TRBJ2-3 and V is TRBV28; TRBD1 matches 8 bases. The TCR comes from a woman in her 70s with COVID-19, enrolled during active disease. The sequenced material came from peripheral blood. CDR3 loop: CASSFLDRVTDTQYF. The DNA for the CDR3 is TGTGCCAGCAGTTTCTTGGACAGGGTCACAGATACGCAGTATTTT.